The rows below give T cell receptor beta chains drawn from one sample of a study of early T cells in non-severe SARS-CoV-2 infection. Via MiXCR, TCRdb re-called the 5' RACE reads, giving one row per CDR3 protein. The sample records around 39,000 distinct CDR3 sequences, 5% to 6.5% being singletons. The sequenced sample was whole blood, obtained at baseline. Receptors were obtained from an adult who was a healthcare worker with PCR-confirmed SARS-CoV-2 infection or an uninfected control (not recorded which). The CDR3 runs from the conserved cysteine through the conserved F or W. D genes are given only for firm matches. Part of the rows lack a size; the others show once, few, many or a class for expanded clones.

TRBV4-1,TRBJ2-5,many,TRBD1,CASSQGTGETQYF,TGCGCCAGCAGCCAGGGGACAGGGGAGACCCAGTACTTC
TRBV3-1,TRBJ2-1,many,TRBD2,CASSLAGGNEQFF,TGTGCCAGCAGCCTAGCGGGAGGGAATGAGCAGTTCTTC
TRBV27,TRBJ1-2,.,.,CASSPAGANYGYTF,TGTGCCAGCAGTCCCGCAGGGGCCAACTATGGCTACACCTTC
TRBV19,TRBJ2-1,many,.,CASSKDPANREQFF,TGTGCCAGTAGTAAGGACCCGGCCAACCGTGAGCAGTTCTTC
TRBV6-2/TRBV6-3,TRBJ2-2,.,.,CASSYLTEPPGELFF,TGTGCCAGCAGTTACCTTACTGAACCCCCCGGGGAGCTGTTTTTT
TRBV6-2/TRBV6-3,TRBJ2-3,many,TRBD2,CASTKGTSVLTDTQYF,TGTGCCAGCACCAAAGGGACTAGCGTACTCACAGATACGCAGTATTTT
TRBV11-2,TRBJ2-3,many,.,CASSLDRGSTDTQYF,TGTGCCAGCAGCTTAGATCGGGGCAGCACAGATACGCAGTATTTT
TRBV29-1,TRBJ2-3,many,.,CSVEGGVGVVRTDTQYF,TGCAGCGTTGAAGGAGGAGTAGGGGTGGTTCGGACAGATACGCAGTATTTT
TRBV20-1,TRBJ1-2,many,.,CSARDGVNYGYTF,TGCAGTGCTAGAGACGGGGTTAACTATGGCTACACCTTC
TRBV20-1,TRBJ2-1,many,TRBD2,CSARVIPGSSGKGWNDEQFF,TGCAGTGCTAGAGTAATTCCGGGGTCTAGCGGGAAAGGCTGGAACGATGAGCAGTTCTTC
TRBV20-1,TRBJ2-1,many,TRBD2,CSARTSGGNEQFF,TGCAGTGCTAGAACTAGCGGAGGCAATGAGCAGTTCTTC
TRBV20-1,TRBJ2-3,.,TRBD2,CSADGTSGSTDTQYF,TGCAGTGCGGACGGGACTAGCGGAAGCACAGATACGCAGTATTTT
TRBV19,TRBJ2-2,many,.,CASSKVAANTGELFF,TGTGCCAGTAGTAAGGTAGCGGCGAACACCGGGGAGCTGTTTTTT
TRBV4-1,TRBJ1-2,many,.,CASSPEDRANYGYTF,TGCGCCAGCAGCCCAGAGGACAGAGCTAACTATGGCTACACCTTC
TRBV19,TRBJ2-1,many,.,CASSIGSNEQFF,TGTGCCAGTAGTATCGGTTCAAATGAGCAGTTCTTC
TRBV20-1,TRBJ1-1,many,.,CSGLSILNTEAFF,TGCAGTGGCTTGTCCATACTGAACACTGAAGCTTTCTTT
TRBV6-5,TRBJ1-1,.,.,CASRDINTEAFF,TGTGCCAGCAGGGACATAAACACTGAAGCTTTCTTT
TRBV11-2,TRBJ2-5,few,.,CASSLAPGRGPRETQYF,TGTGCCAGCAGCTTAGCCCCGGGGCGGGGCCCGAGAGAGACCCAGTACTTC
TRBV28,TRBJ1-4,many,.,CASSLVATNEKLFF,TGTGCCAGCAGCCTGGTCGCAACTAATGAAAAACTGTTTTTT
TRBV7-2,TRBJ2-1,many,TRBD1,CASSLRGLSYNEQFF,TGTGCCAGCAGCTTGAGGGGGCTCTCCTACAATGAGCAGTTCTTC
TRBV20-1,TRBJ2-3,medium-sized,.,CSAPRGGDDTQYF,TGCAGTGCTCCCCGGGGTGGGGATGATACGCAGTATTTT
TRBV28,TRBJ2-6,many,TRBD1,CASRLKSGDRGRLGGANVLTF,TGTGCCAGCAGGCTAAAGTCGGGTGACAGGGGTCGGTTAGGTGGGGCCAACGTCCTGACTTTC
TRBV6-2/TRBV6-3,TRBJ2-1,few,TRBD2,CASSPTGTSVGNEQFF,TGTGCCAGCAGCCCTACCGGGACTAGCGTTGGCAATGAGCAGTTCTTC
TRBV24-1,TRBJ2-1,many,.,CATSEVGNNEQFF,TGTGCCACCAGTGAGGTGGGAAACAATGAGCAGTTCTTC
TRBV12-3/TRBV12-4,TRBJ2-3,many,.,CASSPNIGQTSSTDTQYF,TGTGCCAGCAGTCCAAACATTGGACAAACTTCTAGCACAGATACGCAGTATTTT
TRBV4-2,TRBJ1-5,.,.,CASSQIDRFNQPQHF,TGTGCCAGCAGCCAGATTGACAGGTTCAATCAGCCCCAGCATTTT
TRBV24-1,TRBJ1-1,.,.,CATSEPNTEAFF,TGTGCCACCAGTGAGCCGAACACTGAAGCTTTCTTT
TRBV5-1,TRBJ2-7,many,TRBD1,CASSFGTAREQYF,TGCGCCAGCAGCTTCGGGACAGCGCGAGAGCAGTACTTC
TRBV6-6,TRBJ1-1,many,.,CASSSRGESTEAFF,TGTGCCAGCAGTTCCAGGGGAGAGAGCACTGAAGCTTTCTTT
TRBV4-3,TRBJ1-1,many,.,CASSQDVPPTGKNTEAFF,TGCGCCAGCAGCCAAGATGTCCCCCCGACAGGAAAGAACACTGAAGCTTTCTTT
TRBV30,TRBJ1-6,.,TRBD1,CAWSEGQGSPLHF,TGTGCCTGGAGCGAGGGACAGGGCTCACCCCTCCACTTT
TRBV20-1,TRBJ2-1,many,TRBD2,CSAIRLADEQFF,TGCAGTGCTATCAGACTAGCGGATGAGCAGTTCTTC
TRBV5-4,TRBJ1-1,many,.,CASSKVGARANTEAFF,TGTGCCAGCAGCAAGGTCGGTGCAAGAGCCAACACTGAAGCTTTCTTT
TRBV7-9,TRBJ2-4,few,.,CASSRTGLEDSTAKNIQYF,TGTGCCAGCAGCCGCACAGGGTTGGAAGACTCGACGGCCAAAAACATTCAGTACTTC
TRBV12-3/TRBV12-4,TRBJ2-5,many,.,CASSLNRETQYF,TGTGCCAGCAGTTTAAACCGAGAGACCCAGTACTTC
TRBV28,TRBJ2-7,many,.,CASSSPGRETGEQYF,TGTGCCAGCAGTTCCCCGGGACGGGAGACGGGTGAGCAGTACTTC
TRBV18,TRBJ1-4,many,.,CASSPREAGNEKLFF,TGTGCCAGCTCACCAAGGGAGGCGGGTAATGAAAAACTGTTTTTT
TRBV7-9,TRBJ2-3,few,TRBD2,CASILRGGLITDTQYF,TGTGCCAGCATCCTACGGGGGGGGCTAATCACAGATACGCAGTATTTT
TRBV4-2,TRBJ2-7,.,.,CASSLHSPSSYEQYF,TGTGCCAGCAGCCTCCACTCCCCGAGCTCCTACGAGCAGTACTTC
TRBV5-1,TRBJ2-1,many,TRBD2,CASSYSGGVSPEQFF,TGCGCCAGCAGCTATAGCGGGGGGGTATCTCCTGAGCAGTTCTTC
TRBV29-1,TRBJ2-1,many,TRBD2,CSVDPRGLRWLQFF,TGCAGCGTTGACCCACGGGGACTACGTTGGTTGCAGTTCTTC
TRBV7-9,TRBJ2-3,few,.,CASSRFRGGTDTQYF,TGTGCCAGCAGCCGCTTTCGTGGTGGCACAGATACGCAGTATTTT
TRBV7-2,TRBJ2-1,many,.,CASSLAGAFYNEQFF,TGTGCCAGCAGCTTAGCCGGGGCGTTCTACAATGAGCAGTTCTTC
TRBV6-5,TRBJ2-7,few,TRBD2,CASSRPGRGSYEQYF,TGTGCCAGCAGTAGACCAGGGAGGGGCTCCTACGAGCAGTACTTC